This T cell receptor (beta chain) is from a study of follicular helper T cells after annual influenza vaccination. Sequencing of TCRB used Survey level resolution. The table came from immunoSEQ multiplex PCR; TCRdb's copy has only in-frame clones and leaves some out. The data contain around 10,000 clones, roughly four fifths of them seen just once; the ten biggest clones take up approximately 1%. CDR3 size: 17 residues. V dropped 8 bases and J dropped 0; count of bases not matched to a gene: 10. Per germline, CDR1 SGHTS and CDR2 YDEGEE. The material sequenced was CXCR5- memory CD4+ T cells sorted from blood, taken 6 weeks after influenza vaccination. The V gene is TRBV5-8, the J gene TRBJ2-6; TRBD1 aligns across 8 bases. The receptor comes from an adult who received the influenza vaccine. This CDR3 reads CARLGTGYRSGANVLTF. The CDR3 DNA reads as TGTGCCAGATTGGGGACAGGATACCGCTCTGGGGCCAACGTCCTGACTTTC.